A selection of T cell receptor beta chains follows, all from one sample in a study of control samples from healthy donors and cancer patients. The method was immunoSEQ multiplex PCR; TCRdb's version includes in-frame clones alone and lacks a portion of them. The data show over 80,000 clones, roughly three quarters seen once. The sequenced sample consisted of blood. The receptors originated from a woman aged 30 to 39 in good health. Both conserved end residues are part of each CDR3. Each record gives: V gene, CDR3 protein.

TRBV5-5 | CASSLLAGRADTQYF
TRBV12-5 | CASGLGGTANTEAFF
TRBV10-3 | CAISEPGRGLLYEQYF
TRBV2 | CASSQGQTGGYF
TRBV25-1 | CASSALGGTDNEQFF
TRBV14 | CASSRSGGTASDEQYF
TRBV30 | CAWSQLDEQFF
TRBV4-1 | CASSQDLGVEQYF
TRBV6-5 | CASRPLAGGTYEQYF
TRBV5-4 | CASGGGRPSTDTQYF
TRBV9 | CASSVATARAPEAFF
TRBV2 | CASSERWDSEAFF